What follows is one TCR beta chain and its context. This clonotype registers as medium-sized (0.01 to 0.1%) within its sample. Its antigen is currently not known. The record has no base qualities; no much larger clone is one base away. Sequencing instrument: NextSeq 500. The QIAseq Immune Repertoire RNA Library Kit, Human TCR Panel, was used to prepare TCR libraries from around 14 ng of total RNA. TCR libraries were sequenced on an Illumina NextSeq with a Mid Output V2 kit, using asymmetric 261x41 paired-end reads. Each TCR library was diluted to approximately 4 nM, after which the TCR libraries were pooled, denatured and loaded at 0.95 to 1 pM. Per the authors' processing: TCR FASTQ files were processed in the QIAGEN GeneGlobe Data Analysis Center, and downstream analysis was performed in R 3.5.2. Clonality was computed as one minus Shannon entropy normalized by the log of the number of unique productive sequences. For each subset, Fisher exact tests at 5% FDR were used to find TRA or TRB clonotypes whose abundance differed between baseline and M1. Clonotypes with differential abundance were put into four groups: emerging, expanding, contracting or non-expanding/contracting. Repertoire overlap between patients was measured with Morisita's overlap index. TCRdb cleaned the public reads at Q25 with fastp, built clones with MiXCR and kept in-frame beta chains. Each CDR3 protein appears once, grouped with its most common genes and DNA. In this record, the V and J calls reflect TCRdb's handling and not the investigators' own analysis. The sample table shows approximately 200 distinct CDR3 sequences, and about 12% are seen once. The top ten clonotypes cover around two thirds of the sample.

A BD FACSAria II cell sorter was used to sort four subsets, defined by PD-1 and/or TIGIT, from live CD3+CD8+TCRalphabeta+ cells. To characterize how relevant each subset is to anti-PD-1 therapy response, circulating CD8 T cells were sorted into four subsets based on PD-1 and TIGIT expression. From each sorted CD8 T-cell subset, both TCR alpha and TCR beta chains were sequenced. Peripheral blood was collected before the first anti-PD-1 injection, after two injections and after four injections. PBMCs were isolated immediately by Ficoll gradient centrifugation. Until use, PBMCs were stored frozen in liquid nitrogen in RPMI containing roughly 20% FCS and roughly 10% DMSO. After thawing, PBMCs were stained with a viability dye and with antibodies against CD3, CD8alpha, TCRalphabeta, PD-1 and TIGIT. The RNeasy Kit was used to extract total RNA, and all samples had a RIN greater than 7. The data derive from a study of circulating CD8 cells and anti-PD-1 response in melanoma (dated by TCRdb to between 2020 and 2021). In the study overall: Nivolumab was given to patients intravenously at 3 mg/kg every 2 weeks. Of the approximately 13 patients in the melanoma cohort, anti-PD-1 was received as first-line therapy by seven patients, and prior targeted therapy or immunotherapy had been received by six patients. Patients with complete or partial responses were classified as responders; those with stable or progressive disease (RECIST v1.1) as non-responders. The TCR repertoire analysis covered around eleven melanoma patients: 7 non-responders and 4 responders. In on-treatment samples, a biotinylated anti-human IgG4 antibody was used to detect PD-1.

The study at large found these results: Because tumor material was not accessible, tumor reactivity was instead assessed by peptide assays on expanded sorted subsets. The DNEG repertoire had the highest diversity, the PD-1 and DPOS repertoires had similar and higher clonality, and the TIGIT repertoires had the lowest diversity. Experiments were generally performed without replicates because of limited material. Only baseline and M1 samples, drawn from a small cohort with few responders, went into the published TCR repertoire comparisons. Repertoires were largely private between subsets, with under 8% of TRB clonotypes shared at M1; sharing was highest between DPOS and TIGIT. Both treatment-naive and previously treated patients were included in the cohort, and this mixing was noted by the authors as something that could influence results.

Including cysteine and phenylalanine, the CDR3 has 16 amino acids. CDR3 DNA only is kept here, 48 bases in frame from base 1. The junction carries 17 bases between V and J, which are trimmed by 2 bases and 7 bases respectively. As encoded in the germline V gene (reference sequence), CDR1 is SEHNR while CDR2 is FQNEAQ. The receptor was isolated from a human donor with melanoma. The rearrangement combines TRBV7-9 with TRBJ2-2; a tentative D call is TRBD2 (5 bases match). Sequencing used CD8+ T cells from PBMCs, obtained at baseline or after one month of anti-PD-1 therapy (not recorded which). The nucleotide sequence is TGTGCCAGCAGCTTAACGTCGCGGGTAGGCGTCGGGGAGCTGTTTTTT. Its translation is CASSLTSRVGVGELFF. The reference TRBV7-9 and TRBJ2-2 proteins fill in what lies around the CDR3, so the full variable domain reads DTGVSQNPRHKITKRGQNVTFRCDPISEHNRLYWYRQTLGQGPEFLTYFQNEAQLEKSRLLSDRFSAERPKGSFSTLEIQRTEQGDSAMYLCASSLTSRVGVGELFFGEGSRLTVL.